This entry lists 16 T cell receptor beta chains sequenced from one sample in a study of T cell changes during pregnancy in multiple sclerosis. Only in-frame clones appear in the TCRdb table, and some are missing; sequencing was by immunoSEQ multiplex PCR. The table has about 44,000 clones, about 89% seen once. Sequencing was performed on CD4+ T cells from peripheral blood mononuclear cells, taken after pregnancy. These receptors were collected from a female donor with multiple sclerosis, enrolled in a pregnancy study.

The chain combines TRBV5-1 with TRBJ1-3; D remains unclear. The germline CDR1 and CDR2 sequences are SGHRS and YFSETQ. The length of the CDR3 is 16 residues. The V gene lost 1 base and the J gene lost 0 bases, with 11 bases spanning the gap. This CDR3 is CASSLISGLSGNTIYF. CDR3 nucleotide sequence: TGCGCCAGCAGCTTGATCTCCGGACTCTCTGGAAACACCATATATTTT.

The J gene is TRBJ1-5, the V gene TRBV19, with D tentatively TRBD1 (6 bases). Trimming shortened V by 4 bases and J by 4 bases, and 11 bases separated the two germline ends. This CDR3 comprises 14 residues. The V gene's germline CDR1 is LNHDA and CDR2 SQIVND (reference sequence). CDR3 sequence: CASSTTGPNQPQHF. The CDR3 region has the DNA TGTGCCAGTAGTACGACAGGCCCTAATCAGCCCCAGCATTTT.

The J gene is TRBJ2-7, the V gene TRBV18, with 9 bases fitting TRBD1. The V segment lost 6 bases and the J segment 2 bases; nucleotides outside the gene matches: 8. The germline gives CDR1 KGHSH, CDR2 LQKENI. The CDR3 runs 15 residues. The CDR3 sequence is CASSPSGTGPYEQYF. In nucleotides, the CDR3 is TGTGCCAGCTCGCCATCCGGGACAGGGCCCTACGAGCAGTACTTC.

The CDR3 coding sequence is TGTGCCAGCAGTTTAGGGGTTGACAGGGGGAGAACTAACTATGGCTACACCTTC. Amino acid sequence: CASSLGVDRGRTNYGYTF. The rearrangement joins TRBV28 to TRBJ1-2; 9 positions agree with TRBD1. V dropped 2 bases and J dropped 0; count of bases not matched to a gene: 10. CDR3 size: 18 residues. Per the germline V gene, CDR1 is MDHEN and CDR2 is SYDVKM.

This sequence joins TRBV19 and TRBJ2-5; 7 nucleotides match TRBD1. The V gene's germline CDR1 is LNHDA and CDR2 SQIVND (reference sequence). The CDR3 is made up of 13 amino acids. V lost 3 bases, J lost 6 bases, and 4 bases stayed unmatched. CDR3 amino acids: CASSIQQGQTQYF. The CDR3 DNA reads as TGTGCCAGTAGTATTCAACAGGGGCAGACCCAGTACTTC.

The V gene is TRBV6-1, the J gene TRBJ2-2; D gene uncertain. The germline gives CDR1 MNHNS, CDR2 SASEGT. The CDR3 is 13 amino acids. V lost 4 bases and J lost 6, with 9 bases in between. CDR3 in DNA: TGTGCCAGCAGTGTTAGTGTGGCCGGGGAGCTGTTTTTT. As protein: CASSVSVAGELFF.

V gene TRBV4-3 combines with J gene TRBJ1-6, with D unresolved. This CDR3 comprises 16 residues. The germline V gene has CDR1 LGHNA and CDR2 YSLEER. The ends were cut back, 1 base at V and 7 bases at J, with 14 bases in the middle. The CDR3 nucleotides are TGCGCCAGCAGCCAAGGGAGTGGAGAAAAGAATTCACCCCTCCACTTT. This translates into CASSQGSGEKNSPLHF.

The chain has TRBV10-3 and TRBJ2-5; TRBD2 aligns across 10 bases. CDR1 is ENHRY, CDR2 SYGVKD, per germline. The CDR3 has 15 residues. The V segment lost 6 bases and the J segment 3 bases; nucleotides outside the gene matches: 7. The CDR3 DNA sequence: TGTGCCATCAGGGGGGCTAGCGGGAGTGAAGAGACCCAGTACTTC. This translates into CAIRGASGSEETQYF.

The genes are TRBV6-6 and TRBJ2-2, with D possibly being TRBD1 (6 bases). The germline V gene encodes CDR1 MNHNY and CDR2 SVGAGI (reference sequence). This CDR3 is built from 15 residues. The ends were cut back, 4 bases at V and 0 bases at J, with 9 bases in the middle. The CDR3 reads CASSWRTANTGELFF. The DNA for the CDR3 is TGTGCCAGCAGTTGGCGGACAGCGAACACCGGGGAGCTGTTTTTT.

The V call is TRBV10-3, the J call TRBJ1-3; 8 bases fit TRBD1. Germline CDR1 is ENHRY and CDR2 is SYGVKD. The V and J ends lost 8 bases and 0 bases, in that order; junction bases with no gene match: 6. The CDR3 consists of 15 residues. The CDR3 DNA reads as TGTGCCATCCGAGGGACAGGAAGCTCTGGAAACACCATATATTTT. Translated, it gives CAIRGTGSSGNTIYF.

This sequence joins TRBV19 and TRBJ2-3; D gene unclear. V dropped 3 bases and J dropped 2 bases, with 9 bases sitting between them. The CDR3 consists of 14 residues. Germline values: CDR1 LNHDA, CDR2 SQIVND (reference sequence). Here the CDR3 reads CASSIGDDTDTQYF. As DNA, the CDR3 is TGTGCCAGTAGTATCGGAGACGACACAGATACGCAGTATTTT.

J is TRBJ1-1 and V is TRBV12-5, with 9 bases lining up with TRBD1. Germline V gene data show CDR1 as LGHNT and CDR2 as FRNRAP. The CDR3 has 12 residues. The V gene end was trimmed by 6 bases and the J gene end by 7 bases; junction bases not matched to a gene: 3. CDR3 in DNA: TGTGCTAGTGGGGGACAGGGAGGTGAAGCTTTCTTT. This sequence encodes CASGGQGGEAFF.

The chain couples TRBV2 to TRBJ2-1; D is undetermined. Germline loops: CDR1 SNHLY, CDR2 FYNNEI. Trimming pared 4 bases from V and 0 bases from J, leaving 10 bases between. The CDR3 extends over 15 amino acids. CDR3 region: CASSVAKSSYNEQFF. The CDR3 DNA sequence: TGTGCCAGCAGTGTAGCTAAGAGCTCCTACAATGAGCAGTTCTTC. The full variable domain, completed using reference TRBV2 and TRBJ2-1, is EPEVTQTPSHQVTQMGQEVILRCVPISNHLYFYWYRQILGQKVEFLVSFYNNEISEKSEIFDDQFSVERPDGSNFTLKIRSTKLEDSAMYFCASSVAKSSYNEQFFGPGTRLTVL.

CDR3 in amino acids: CASRSLVLYEQYF. The CDR3 nucleotides are TGTGCCAGCAGATCTCTTGTTTTATACGAGCAGTACTTC. The J gene is TRBJ2-7, the V gene TRBV6-5; D is unclear. The CDR3 extends over 13 amino acids. The germline V gene encodes CDR1 MNHEY and CDR2 SVGAGI. V was cut by 6 bases and J by 4 bases, with 13 bases left in between.

The V and J genes are TRBV5-1 and TRBJ2-1; 9 positions agree with TRBD1. J lost 4 bases, V lost 3 bases, and 2 bases had no gene match. The CDR3 totals 14 residues. The germline V gene encodes CDR1 SGHRS and CDR2 YFSETQ. CDR3 DNA: TGCGCCAGCAGCTCGGGGACAGGGTACAATGAGCAGTTCTTC. Protein: CASSSGTGYNEQFF. The full variable domain, rest sourced from reference TRBV5-1 and TRBJ2-1, is KAGVTQTPRYLIKTRGQQVTLSCSPISGHRSVSWYQQTPGQGLQFLFEYFSETQRNKGNFPGRFSGRQFSNSRSEMNVSTLELGDSALYLCASSSGTGYNEQFFGPGTRLTVL.

This clone was seen once. The chain joins TRBV27 to TRBJ2-2, with TRBD2 identical over 11 bases. Looked up from germline, CDR1 is MNHEY and CDR2 is SMNVEV (reference sequence). The length of the CDR3 is 15 residues. Trimming cost V 5 bases and J 1 base; bases outside gene matches: 0. The CDR3 DNA reads TGTGCCAGCAGTGGACTAGCGGGGAACACCGGGGAGCTGTTTTTT. This codes for CASSGLAGNTGELFF.